The rows below give T cell receptor beta chains drawn from one sample of a study of Ad26.COV2.S vaccination and SARS-CoV-2 variants. Profiling relied on immunoSEQ multiplex PCR, and the TCRdb table lists in-frame clones only, not all of them. The repertoire includes some 340,000 clones, around four fifths of them detected once, and around 2% sits in the top ten. This sample comprised peripheral blood, obtained in a trial of Ad26.COV2.S vaccine versus placebo. These receptors all stem from a person between 18 and 65 years old who received the Ad26.COV2.S COVID-19 vaccine or a placebo. The conserved cysteine and the conserved F or W are not part of the CDR3 here. Clone size is not always given. Where it is, it says once, few, many or a class for expanded clones.

V: TRBV27; size: once; J: TRBJ1-1; CDR3: ASSSTGANTEAF
V: TRBV15; size: -; J: TRBJ1-6; CDR3: ATSRDLLYKPGSYNSPLH
V: TRBV5-4; size: -; J: TRBJ2-7; CDR3: ASSFGLEGDEQY
V: TRBV6-4; size: -; J: TRBJ1-2; CDR3: ASSDGQGRGYT
V: TRBV7-8; size: many; J: TRBJ1-5; CDR3: ASSPPRREGMWQPQH
V: TRBV10-3; size: -; J: TRBJ1-1; CDR3: AISELKVTGPSNTEAF
V: TRBV3-1/TRBV3-2; size: -; J: TRBJ1-2; CDR3: ASSQLAGRYGYT
V: TRBV29-1; size: -; J: TRBJ2-2; CDR3: SVERGANTGELF
V: TRBV14; size: many; J: TRBJ2-3; CDR3: ASSQLHPDTQY
V: TRBV11-1; size: -; J: TRBJ1-1; CDR3: ASSLVTGMNTEAF
V: TRBV10-1; size: -; J: TRBJ2-2; CDR3: ASSESTPDKQTGTGNTGELF
V: TRBV7-8; size: -; J: TRBJ1-1; CDR3: ASSLIYSQGNTEAF
V: TRBV18; size: -; J: TRBJ2-7; CDR3: ASSSSYEQY
V: TRBV27; size: -; J: TRBJ2-7; CDR3: ASTNSGEQY
V: TRBV28; size: -; J: TRBJ1-2; CDR3: ASSLTGGRLGYGYT
V: TRBV4-2; size: -; J: TRBJ2-1; CDR3: ASRHLAGGDNEQF
V: TRBV24-1; size: -; J: TRBJ2-7; CDR3: ATSDSGTAPNEQY
V: TRBV28; size: -; J: TRBJ2-4; CDR3: ASSFRILAKNIQY
V: TRBV7-9; size: -; J: TRBJ1-1; CDR3: ASSFDSMNTEAF
V: TRBV6-1; size: -; J: TRBJ1-3; CDR3: ASSESWVTKAIY
V: TRBV28; size: -; J: TRBJ1-1; CDR3: ASSPLLSTGRNTEAF
V: TRBV4-2; size: -; J: TRBJ1-3; CDR3: ASSPRTDSGNTIY
V: TRBV7-2; size: -; J: TRBJ2-6; CDR3: ASNGYGEANVLT
V: TRBV6-6; size: -; J: TRBJ2-1; CDR3: ASSSNEQF
V: TRBV6-1; size: once; J: TRBJ2-1; CDR3: ASSVEGQGWSYNEQF
V: TRBV5-1; size: -; J: TRBJ2-7; CDR3: ASSYGQATHEQY
V: TRBV5-1; size: -; J: TRBJ2-2; CDR3: ASAPPGPLRGTGELF
V: TRBV5-4; size: -; J: TRBJ2-5; CDR3: ASSPRDEETQY
V: TRBV30; size: -; J: TRBJ1-2; CDR3: AWSPGSGDGYT
V: TRBV7-9; size: -; J: TRBJ1-1; CDR3: ASSQYTEAF
V: TRBV3-1/TRBV3-2; size: -; J: TRBJ1-1; CDR3: ASSRRGGTEAF
V: TRBV7-3; size: -; J: TRBJ1-2; CDR3: ASSATGDNYGYT
V: TRBV19; size: -; J: TRBJ2-3; CDR3: ASSKRSGGTDTQY
V: TRBV7-6; size: -; J: TRBJ2-7; CDR3: ASSSDHEQY
V: TRBV15; size: -; J: TRBJ2-7; CDR3: ATSRDSWAGAEWVEQY
V: TRBV5-4; size: -; J: TRBJ1-1; CDR3: ASSAGTGVMNTEAF
V: TRBV19; size: -; J: TRBJ1-1; CDR3: ASSIGQGAYFTEAF
V: TRBV19; size: -; J: TRBJ1-1; CDR3: ASTPPGRQNTEAF
V: TRBV19; size: -; J: TRBJ2-2; CDR3: ASSPTGTTWTGELF
V: TRBV5-4; size: -; J: TRBJ2-1; CDR3: ASSLGLAAPYNEQF
V: TRBV19; size: -; J: TRBJ1-3; CDR3: ASSIDSVAGNTIY
V: TRBV5-1; size: -; J: TRBJ2-2; CDR3: ASSAGPDSGELF
V: TRBV13; size: -; J: TRBJ2-3; CDR3: ASSPDSNTDTQY
V: TRBV7-3; size: once; J: TRBJ1-2; CDR3: ASSAQAGVGYT
V: TRBV28; size: -; J: TRBJ2-1; CDR3: ASSHGVRGQAGLYNEQF